This TCR beta chain was profiled in a study of B cell selection in AIRE deficiency. The V end lost 1 base, the J end lost 4 bases, and 9 bases lay between the germline ends. The CDR3 contains 13 residues. Germline V CDR1 and CDR2: SGHTS, YDEGEE. Using immunoSEQ multiplex PCR, the repertoire was profiled, and TCRdb retains in-frame clones only, with some absent. The top ten clones hold 0.2% to 0.3% of a sample with more than 25,000 clones, about 95% of them seen once. The sorted conventional CD4 T cells were gated as CD4+CD127+. The specimen sequenced was CD4+CD127+ conventional T cells sorted from PBMCs. The rearrangement links TRBV5-8 to TRBJ2-7; D is perhaps TRBD1 (5 bases). The clonotype comes from a human donor in good health. CDR3 sequence (DNA): TGTGCCAGCAGCTTGATTTCAGGGTACGAGCAGTACTTC. Its protein is CASSLISGYEQYF.